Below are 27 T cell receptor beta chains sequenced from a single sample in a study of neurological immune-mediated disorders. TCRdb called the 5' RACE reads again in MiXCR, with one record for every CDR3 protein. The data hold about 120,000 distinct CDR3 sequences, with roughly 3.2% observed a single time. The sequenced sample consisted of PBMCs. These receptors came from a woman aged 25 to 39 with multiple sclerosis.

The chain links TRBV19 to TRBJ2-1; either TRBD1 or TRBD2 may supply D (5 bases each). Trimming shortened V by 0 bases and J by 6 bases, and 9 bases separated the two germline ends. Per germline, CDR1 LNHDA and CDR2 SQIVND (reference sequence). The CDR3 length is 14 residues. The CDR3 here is CASSIERGPNEQFF. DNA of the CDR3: TGTGCCAGTAGTATAGAAAGGGGACCCAATGAGCAGTTCTTC.

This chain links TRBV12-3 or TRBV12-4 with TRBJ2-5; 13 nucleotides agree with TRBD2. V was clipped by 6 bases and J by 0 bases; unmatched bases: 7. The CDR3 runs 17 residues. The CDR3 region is CASRGPGLAGYQETQYF. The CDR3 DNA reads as TGTGCCAGCAGGGGACCGGGACTAGCGGGGTACCAAGAGACCCAGTACTTC.

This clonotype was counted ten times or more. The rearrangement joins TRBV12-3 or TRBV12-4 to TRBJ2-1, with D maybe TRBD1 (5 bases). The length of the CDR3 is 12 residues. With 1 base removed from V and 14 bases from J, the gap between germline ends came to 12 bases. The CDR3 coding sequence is TGTGCCAGCAGTTTAGTGGTCAGGGCTAAGTTCTTC. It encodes CASSLVVRAKFF.

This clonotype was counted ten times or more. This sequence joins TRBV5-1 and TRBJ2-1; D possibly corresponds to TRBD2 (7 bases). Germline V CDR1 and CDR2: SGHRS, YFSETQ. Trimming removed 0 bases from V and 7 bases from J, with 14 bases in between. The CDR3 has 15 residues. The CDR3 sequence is CASSLVGGPANEQFF. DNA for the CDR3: TGCGCCAGCAGCTTGGTGGGGGGGCCAGCAAATGAGCAGTTCTTC. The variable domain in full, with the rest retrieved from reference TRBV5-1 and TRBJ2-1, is KAGVTQTPRYLIKTRGQQVTLSCSPISGHRSVSWYQQTPGQGLQFLFEYFSETQRNKGNFPGRFSGRQFSNSRSEMNVSTLELGDSALYLCASSLVGGPANEQFFGPGTRLTVL.

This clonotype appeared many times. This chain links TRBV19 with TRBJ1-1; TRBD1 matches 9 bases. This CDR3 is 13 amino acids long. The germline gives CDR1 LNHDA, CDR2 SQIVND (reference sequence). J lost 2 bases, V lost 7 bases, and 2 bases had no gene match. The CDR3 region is CASNRGRNTEAFF. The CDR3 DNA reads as TGTGCCAGTAACAGGGGGCGAAACACTGAAGCTTTCTTT.

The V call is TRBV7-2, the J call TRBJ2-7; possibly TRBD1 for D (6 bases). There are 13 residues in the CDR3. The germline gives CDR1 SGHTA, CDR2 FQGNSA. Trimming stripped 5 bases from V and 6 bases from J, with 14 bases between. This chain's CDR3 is CASSGIQGTEQYF. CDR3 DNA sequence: TGTGCCAGCAGCGGCATACAGGGAACCGAGCAGTACTTC. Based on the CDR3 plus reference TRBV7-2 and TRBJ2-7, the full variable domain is GAGVSQSPSNKVTEKGKDVELRCDPISGHTALYWYRQSLGQGLEFLIYFQGNSAPDKSGLPSDRFSAERTGGSVSTLTIQRTQQEDSAVYLCASSGIQGTEQYFGPGTRLTVT.

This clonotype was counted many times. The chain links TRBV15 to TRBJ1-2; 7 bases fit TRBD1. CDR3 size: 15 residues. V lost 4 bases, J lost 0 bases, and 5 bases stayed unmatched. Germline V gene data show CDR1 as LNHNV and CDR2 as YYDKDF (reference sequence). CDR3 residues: CATSTDRRANYGYTF. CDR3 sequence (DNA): TGTGCCACCAGCACGGACAGGAGAGCTAACTATGGCTACACCTTC.

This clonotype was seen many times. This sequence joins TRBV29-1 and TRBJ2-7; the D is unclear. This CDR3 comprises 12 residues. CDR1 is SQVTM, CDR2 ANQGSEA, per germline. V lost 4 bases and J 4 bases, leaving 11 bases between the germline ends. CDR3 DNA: TGCAGCGTTGGGGCCGGTACTTACGAGCAGTACTTC. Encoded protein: CSVGAGTYEQYF.

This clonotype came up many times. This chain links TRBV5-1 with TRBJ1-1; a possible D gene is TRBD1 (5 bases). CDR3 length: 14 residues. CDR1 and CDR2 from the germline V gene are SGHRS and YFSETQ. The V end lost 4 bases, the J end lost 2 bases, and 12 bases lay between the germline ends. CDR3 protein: CASSNQGRNTEAFF. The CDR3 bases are TGCGCCAGCAGCAATCAGGGCCGCAACACTGAAGCTTTCTTT.

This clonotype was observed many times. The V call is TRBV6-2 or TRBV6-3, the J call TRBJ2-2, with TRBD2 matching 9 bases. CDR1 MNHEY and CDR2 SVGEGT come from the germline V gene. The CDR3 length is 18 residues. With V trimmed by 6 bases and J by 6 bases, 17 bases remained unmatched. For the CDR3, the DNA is TGTGCCAGCAGCCGTAGCGGGAGCTCCAGTTTTAAAGCCGGGGAGCTGTTTTTT. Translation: CASSRSGSSSFKAGELFF.

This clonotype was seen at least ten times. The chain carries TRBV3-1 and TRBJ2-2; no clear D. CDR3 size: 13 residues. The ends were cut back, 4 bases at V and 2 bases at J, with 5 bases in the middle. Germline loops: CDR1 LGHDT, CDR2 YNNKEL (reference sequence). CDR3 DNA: TGTGCCAGCAGCCGCACAAACACCGGGGAGCTGTTTTTT. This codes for CASSRTNTGELFF.

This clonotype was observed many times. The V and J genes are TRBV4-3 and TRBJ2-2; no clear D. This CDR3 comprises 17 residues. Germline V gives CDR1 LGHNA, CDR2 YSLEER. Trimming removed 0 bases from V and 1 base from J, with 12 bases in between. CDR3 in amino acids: CASSQDAAGRNTGELFF. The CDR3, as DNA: TGCGCCAGCAGCCAAGATGCGGCTGGAAGGAACACCGGGGAGCTGTTTTTT.

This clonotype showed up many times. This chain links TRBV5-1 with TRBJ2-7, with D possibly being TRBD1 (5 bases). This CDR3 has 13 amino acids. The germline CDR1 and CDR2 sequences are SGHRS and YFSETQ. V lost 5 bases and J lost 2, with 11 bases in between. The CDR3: CASRSQATYEQYF. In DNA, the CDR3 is TGCGCCAGCAGATCACAGGCCACCTACGAGCAGTACTTC.

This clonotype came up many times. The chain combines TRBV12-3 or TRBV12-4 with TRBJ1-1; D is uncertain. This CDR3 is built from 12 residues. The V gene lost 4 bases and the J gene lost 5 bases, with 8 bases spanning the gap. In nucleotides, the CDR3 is TGTGCCAGCAGTTATGACATTACTGAAGCTTTCTTT. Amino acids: CASSYDITEAFF.

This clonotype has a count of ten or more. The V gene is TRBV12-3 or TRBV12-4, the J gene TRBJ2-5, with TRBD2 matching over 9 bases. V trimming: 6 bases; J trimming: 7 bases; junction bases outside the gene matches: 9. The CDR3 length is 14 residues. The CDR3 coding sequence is TGTGCCAGCAGCAAAGATGGCGGGAGGGGGACCCAGTACTTC. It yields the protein CASSKDGGRGTQYF.

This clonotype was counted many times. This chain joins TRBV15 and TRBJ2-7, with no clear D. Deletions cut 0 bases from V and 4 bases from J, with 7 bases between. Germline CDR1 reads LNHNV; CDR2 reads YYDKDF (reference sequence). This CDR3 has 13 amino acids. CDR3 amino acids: CATSRDKEYEQYF. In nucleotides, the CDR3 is TGTGCCACCAGCAGAGATAAAGAATACGAGCAGTACTTC.

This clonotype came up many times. The CDR3 DNA is TGCAGTGCTGGCGAACCCGGTACCGTGGCTGGCTACACCTTC. Translated, it gives CSAGEPGTVAGYTF. This chain uses TRBV20-1 with TRBJ1-2; D uncertain. Trimming took 5 bases from V and 7 from J, leaving 20 bases between them. The CDR3 loop spans 14 amino acids. Germline CDR1 DFQATT, CDR2 SNEGSKA (reference sequence).

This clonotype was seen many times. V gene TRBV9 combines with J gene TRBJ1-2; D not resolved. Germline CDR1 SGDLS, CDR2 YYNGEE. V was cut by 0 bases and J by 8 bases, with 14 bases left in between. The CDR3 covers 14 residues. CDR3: CASSVVPDAGGYTF. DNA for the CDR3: TGTGCCAGCAGCGTAGTTCCGGATGCAGGCGGCTACACCTTC.

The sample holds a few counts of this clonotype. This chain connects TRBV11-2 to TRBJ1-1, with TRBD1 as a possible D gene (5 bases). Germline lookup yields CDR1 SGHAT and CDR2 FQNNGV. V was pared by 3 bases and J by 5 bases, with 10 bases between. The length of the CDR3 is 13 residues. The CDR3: CASSLGGWTEAFF. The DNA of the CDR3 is TGTGCCAGCAGCTTGGGGGGGTGGACTGAAGCTTTCTTT.

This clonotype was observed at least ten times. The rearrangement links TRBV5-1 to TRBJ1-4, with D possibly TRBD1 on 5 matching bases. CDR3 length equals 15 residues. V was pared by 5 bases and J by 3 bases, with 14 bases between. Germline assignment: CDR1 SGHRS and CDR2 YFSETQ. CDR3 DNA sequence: TGCGCCAGCAGGACCTCCGGGACGCCTAATGAAAAACTGTTTTTT. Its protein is CASRTSGTPNEKLFF.

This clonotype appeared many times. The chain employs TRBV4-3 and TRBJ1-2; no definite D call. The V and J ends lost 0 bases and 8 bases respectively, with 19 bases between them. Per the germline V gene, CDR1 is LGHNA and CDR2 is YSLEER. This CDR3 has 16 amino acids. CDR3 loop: CASSQDRSRRSGGYTF. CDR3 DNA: TGCGCCAGCAGCCAAGATCGTTCAAGGAGGTCTGGAGGCTACACCTTC.

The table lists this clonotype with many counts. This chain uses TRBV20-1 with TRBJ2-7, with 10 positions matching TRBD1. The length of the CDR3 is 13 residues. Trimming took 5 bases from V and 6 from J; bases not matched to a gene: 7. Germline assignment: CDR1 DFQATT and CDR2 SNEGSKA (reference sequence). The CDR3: CSALRQGASEQYF. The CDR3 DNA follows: TGCAGTGCTCTCAGACAGGGGGCGAGCGAGCAGTACTTC.

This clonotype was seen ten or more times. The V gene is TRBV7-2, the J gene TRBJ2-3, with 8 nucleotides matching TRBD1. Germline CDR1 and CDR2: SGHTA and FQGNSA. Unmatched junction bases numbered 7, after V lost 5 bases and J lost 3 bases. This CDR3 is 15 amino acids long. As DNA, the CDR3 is TGTGCCAGCAGCCCCGACAGGGGAGGAACAGATACGCAGTATTTT. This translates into CASSPDRGGTDTQYF. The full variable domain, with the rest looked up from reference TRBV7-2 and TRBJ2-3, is GAGVSQSPSNKVTEKGKDVELRCDPISGHTALYWYRQSLGQGLEFLIYFQGNSAPDKSGLPSDRFSAERTGGSVSTLTIQRTQQEDSAVYLCASSPDRGGTDTQYFGPGTRLTVL.

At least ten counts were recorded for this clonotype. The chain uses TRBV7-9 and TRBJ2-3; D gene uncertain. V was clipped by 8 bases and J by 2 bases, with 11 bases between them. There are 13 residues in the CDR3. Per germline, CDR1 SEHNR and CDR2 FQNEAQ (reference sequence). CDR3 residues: CASSGPNTDTQYF. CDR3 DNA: TGTGCCAGCTCGGGCCCCAACACAGATACGCAGTATTTT.

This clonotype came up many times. DNA of the CDR3: TGTGCCAGCAGCTTCTCGACAACGGCGTTGCACACCGGGGAGCTGTTTTTT. Its translation is CASSFSTTALHTGELFF. The chain combines TRBV5-6 with TRBJ2-2; D is unresolved. Trimming left V 2 bases short and J 3 bases short, with 17 bases between. CDR3 length: 17 residues. CDR1 and CDR2 (germline): SGHDT, YYEEEE.

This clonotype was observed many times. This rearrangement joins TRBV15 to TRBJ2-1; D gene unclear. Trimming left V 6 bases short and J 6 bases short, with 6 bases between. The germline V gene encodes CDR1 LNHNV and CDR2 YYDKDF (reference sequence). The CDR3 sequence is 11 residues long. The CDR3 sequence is CATRDVNEQFF. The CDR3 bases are TGTGCCACCAGGGACGTCAATGAGCAGTTCTTC.

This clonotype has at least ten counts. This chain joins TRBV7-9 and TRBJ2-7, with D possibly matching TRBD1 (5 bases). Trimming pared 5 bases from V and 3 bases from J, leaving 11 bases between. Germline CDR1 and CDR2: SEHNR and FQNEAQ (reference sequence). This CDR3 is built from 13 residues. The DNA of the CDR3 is TGTGCCAGCAGCCCCCCAGGGATCTACGAGCAGTACTTC. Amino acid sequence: CASSPPGIYEQYF.